What follows are 30 T cell receptor beta chains derived from one specimen sequenced in a study of T cell clonotyping in hematopoietic cell transplantation. Method: immunoSEQ multiplex PCR; TCRdb's copy keeps in-frame clones and lacks some. There are 6,000 to 9,500 clones in the sample; around nine tenths occur only once, and nearly 4.5% lies in the top ten. The source was PBMCs, collected 180 days after allogeneic stem cell transplant. Every receptor here comes from a female patient aged 50-59 years who had an allogeneic stem cell transplant from an unrelated donor, so the T cells may come from the graft donor. Some clones in this sample may be carry-over from other donors' samples.

This sequence joins TRBV19 and TRBJ1-2; possibly TRBD1 for D (5 bases). Trimming took off 7 bases at V and 8 bases at J, with 20 bases between the two ends. Germline assignment: CDR1 LNHDA and CDR2 SQIVND (reference sequence). This CDR3 region has 14 residues. The CDR3 sequence: CASIDGPLRGGYTF. The CDR3 coding sequence is TGTGCCAGTATCGACGGTCCCTTAAGGGGAGGCTACACCTTC.

The V and J genes are TRBV2 and TRBJ2-2; TRBD2 agrees at 9 bases. This CDR3 is 15 amino acids long. V lost 5 bases and J lost 5; bases outside the gene matches: 6. Germline V gene lookup returns CDR1 SNHLY and CDR2 FYNNEI. The CDR3 bases are TGTGCCAGCAGTTTAGCGGGAGAGGGGACCGGGGAGCTGTTTTTT. Its translation: CASSLAGEGTGELFF.

The chain recombines TRBV7-2 with TRBJ1-2; the D gene is possibly TRBD1 (6 bases). The CDR3 spans 14 residues. Trimming cost V 3 bases and J 8 bases, with 16 bases left between them. In germline, CDR1 is SGHTA, CDR2 FQGNSA. The CDR3 region has the DNA TGTGCCAGCAGCTTGGACAGCCTTACGGGGGGCTACACCTTC. Amino acids: CASSLDSLTGGYTF.

J is TRBJ1-3 and V is TRBV28; D gene uncertain. CDR3 size: 14 residues. Trimming shortened V by 6 bases and J by 0 bases, and 9 bases separated the two germline ends. Germline V gives CDR1 MDHEN, CDR2 SYDVKM. The CDR3 reads CASRGYGSGNTIYF. The CDR3 DNA sequence: TGTGCCAGCAGAGGATACGGCTCTGGAAACACCATATATTTT.

The V and J genes are TRBV7-2 and TRBJ2-2; D remains ambiguous. V was pared by 7 bases and J by 2 bases, with 8 bases between. CDR3 size: 13 residues. The germline V gene encodes CDR1 SGHTA and CDR2 FQGNSA. The CDR3 spells CASTTLNTGELFF. The CDR3 region has the DNA TGTGCCAGCACCACCCTAAACACCGGGGAGCTGTTTTTT.

The rearrangement uses TRBV5-8 and TRBJ1-1; D uncertain. From germline, CDR1 is SGHTS and CDR2 YDEGEE. Between the trimmed V and J ends, which lost 6 bases and 0 bases, there was a span of 18 bases. This CDR3 is 16 amino acids long. The CDR3 DNA follows: TGTGCCAGCACCCTGAATGACGGGATTGTGAACACTGAAGCTTTCTTT. Translating gives CASTLNDGIVNTEAFF.

CDR3 sequence: CASTIGTSGPYEQFF. CDR3 sequence (DNA): TGTGCCAGCACCATCGGGACTAGCGGGCCCTATGAGCAGTTCTTC. J is TRBJ2-1 and V is TRBV6-6; TRBD2 agrees at 12 bases. This CDR3 spans 15 amino acids. CDR1 MNHNY and CDR2 SVGAGI come from the germline V gene (reference sequence). Unmatched junction bases numbered 9, after V lost 7 bases and J lost 8 bases.

The CDR3 DNA reads as TGCGCCAGCAGCCGACAAGGACTCACTCTCTCTGGAAACACCATATATTTT. Its translation is CASSRQGLTLSGNTIYF. This rearrangement joins TRBV4-1 to TRBJ1-3, with unresolved D. V lost 4 bases and J 0 bases, leaving 16 bases between the germline ends. The CDR3 has 17 residues. Germline values: CDR1 MGHRA, CDR2 YSYEKL.

The CDR3: CASSVGSGGNTGELFF. CDR3 DNA: TGTGCCAGCAGCGTAGGAAGTGGGGGGAACACCGGGGAGCTGTTTTTT. The V and J genes are TRBV9 and TRBJ2-2, with D perhaps matching TRBD1 or TRBD2 (5 bases each). The germline V gene has CDR1 SGDLS and CDR2 YYNGEE. V lost 0 bases and J 1 base, leaving 10 bases between the germline ends. The CDR3 has 16 residues.

The rearrangement links TRBV28 to TRBJ2-7, with 11 bases matching TRBD1. The V gene's germline CDR1 is MDHEN and CDR2 SYDVKM. V lost 6 bases to trimming and J lost 4 bases; unmatched junction nucleotides: 11. There are 16 residues in the CDR3. CDR3 DNA: TGTGCCAGCAGATCAACCGGGACAGGGGGAATTTACGAGCAGTACTTC. This sequence encodes CASRSTGTGGIYEQYF. Filled out from reference TRBV28 and TRBJ2-7, the complete variable domain reads DVKVTQSSRYLVKRTGEKVFLECVQDMDHENMFWYRQDPGLGLRLIYFSYDVKMKEKGDIPEGYSVSREKKERFSLILESASTNQTSMYLCASRSTGTGGIYEQYFGPGTRLTVT.

V and J are TRBV5-6 and TRBJ1-1; tentatively, D is TRBD1 (6 bases). The CDR3 sequence is 13 residues long. Germline lookup yields CDR1 SGHDT and CDR2 YYEEEE. Trimming cost V 3 bases and J 8 bases, with 14 bases left between them. The CDR3 DNA reads as TGTGCCAGCAGCTCTCTTACAGGGTACGAAGCTTTCTTT. Protein: CASSSLTGYEAFF.

The chain has TRBV5-1 and TRBJ2-2; 9 bases are a match to TRBD1. The CDR3 runs to 16 residues. Germline-derived CDR1 and CDR2 are SGHRS and YFSETQ. V trimming: 5 bases; J trimming: 5 bases; junction bases outside the gene matches: 10. DNA of the CDR3: TGCGCCAGCAGACTTCCGGGACAGGGTGTAACCGGGGAGCTGTTTTTT. Protein: CASRLPGQGVTGELFF.

The rearrangement uses TRBV28 and TRBJ1-1; D not resolved. This CDR3 comprises 13 residues. V was pared by 2 bases and J by 7 bases, with 11 bases between. CDR1 and CDR2 from the germline V gene are MDHEN and SYDVKM. CDR3 amino acids: CASSLSRTGEAFF. Written as DNA, the CDR3 is TGTGCCAGCAGTTTAAGCAGGACCGGTGAAGCTTTCTTT.

The chain is built from TRBV27 and TRBJ1-2; D is unresolved. V dropped 6 bases and J dropped 4 bases, with 12 bases sitting between them. The germline V gene has CDR1 MNHEY and CDR2 SMNVEV (reference sequence). This CDR3 has 13 residues. The DNA of the CDR3 is TGTGCCAGCAGCCATGGTGGGTCCTATGGCTACACCTTC. It encodes CASSHGGSYGYTF.

In its sample, this clone was seen once. This chain joins TRBV11-2 and TRBJ2-1; 11 positions match TRBD2. Trimming removed 2 bases from V and 8 bases from J; junction bases left unmatched: 2. CDR3 length equals 14 residues. Germline V gene lookup returns CDR1 SGHAT and CDR2 FQNNGV. The CDR3 here is CASSLLAGGHEQFF. As DNA, the CDR3 is TGTGCCAGCAGCTTACTAGCGGGAGGCCATGAGCAGTTCTTC.

CDR3 in amino acids: CASRLDRSQETQYF. The CDR3 DNA reads TGTGCCAGCAGGCTAGACAGGAGCCAAGAGACCCAGTACTTC. This sequence joins TRBV2 and TRBJ2-5; possibly TRBD1 for D (6 bases). V was clipped by 6 bases and J by 1 base, with 12 bases between them. There are 14 residues in the CDR3. Germline values: CDR1 SNHLY, CDR2 FYNNEI.

The chain employs TRBV11-3 and TRBJ1-5, with unresolved D. The CDR3 length is 16 residues. The germline gives CDR1 SGHNT, CDR2 YENEEA. V lost 1 base, J lost 0 bases, and 10 bases lay in between. For the CDR3, the DNA is TGTGCCAGCAGCTTAGGCGAAGCTTATAGCAATCAGCCCCAGCATTTT. This gives the protein CASSLGEAYSNQPQHF.

The chain carries TRBV7-8 and TRBJ2-5, with a weak D call TRBD1 (7 bases). Germline values: CDR1 SGHVS, CDR2 FQNEAQ. This CDR3 is 15 amino acids long. Trimming removed 5 bases at V and 8 bases at J, with 21 bases between. CDR3 DNA sequence: TGTGCCAGCAGCCCTAACGGACAGGCCGGGGGAACCCAGTACTTC. This sequence encodes CASSPNGQAGGTQYF.

The chain joins TRBV19 to TRBJ1-5; D uncertain. The CDR3 totals 14 residues. Germline loops: CDR1 LNHDA, CDR2 SQIVND (reference sequence). Deletions cut 5 bases from V and 7 bases from J, with 15 bases between. The CDR3 DNA reads TGTGCCAGTAGTTACGGAGGCCTATACCAGCCCCAGCATTTT. Translation gives CASSYGGLYQPQHF.

V is TRBV28 and J is TRBJ1-5; D gene unclear. V was pared by 8 bases and J by 0 bases, with 14 bases between. The CDR3 contains 15 residues. Germline-derived CDR1 and CDR2 are MDHEN and SYDVKM. CDR3 protein: CASENLRHSNQPQHF. In DNA form, the CDR3 reads TGTGCCAGCGAAAACTTAAGACATAGCAATCAGCCCCAGCATTTT.

J is TRBJ2-2 and V is TRBV10-3; 7 bases align to TRBD1. CDR1 ENHRY and CDR2 SYGVKD come from the germline V gene. There are 14 residues in the CDR3. The V gene end was trimmed by 10 bases and the J gene end by 0 bases; junction bases not matched to a gene: 5. CDR3 bases: TGTGCCACCACCGGGACAGCGAACACCGGGGAGCTGTTTTTT. This encodes CATTGTANTGELFF.

This rearrangement joins TRBV7-8 to TRBJ2-7; D not certain. The CDR3 totals 12 residues. Trimming removed 0 bases from V and 4 bases from J, with 4 bases in between. The germline gives CDR1 SGHVS, CDR2 FQNEAQ. Here the CDR3 DNA reads TGTGCCAGCAGCTTAGCACTTTACGAGCAGTACTTC. It specifies CASSLALYEQYF.

The chain couples TRBV5-1 to TRBJ2-6; 8 nucleotides line up with TRBD1. V dropped 9 bases and J dropped 0; count of bases not matched to a gene: 5. CDR1 and CDR2 (germline): SGHRS, YFSETQ. The CDR3 contains 15 residues. CDR3 amino acids: CANKDRASGANVLTF. CDR3 in DNA: TGCGCCAACAAGGACAGGGCCTCTGGGGCCAACGTCCTGACTTTC.

The V gene is TRBV19, the J gene TRBJ1-6; D unclear. V was trimmed by 5 bases and J by 8 bases, leaving 10 bases between them. The CDR3 loop spans 13 amino acids. Germline-derived CDR1 and CDR2 are LNHDA and SQIVND (reference sequence). The CDR3: CASSLQRDSPLHF. The CDR3 DNA reads TGTGCCAGTAGTCTGCAGCGAGATTCACCCCTCCACTTT.

V gene TRBV6-6 combines with J gene TRBJ2-5, with 9 bases fitting TRBD2. Per germline, CDR1 MNHNY and CDR2 SVGAGI (reference sequence). V dropped 7 bases and J dropped 4; count of bases not matched to a gene: 7. The CDR3 contains 14 residues. The CDR3: CASTLGTSLETQYF. The CDR3 DNA is TGTGCCAGCACCCTGGGGACTAGCTTAGAGACCCAGTACTTC.

V gene TRBV10-3 combines with J gene TRBJ2-1; D perhaps matches TRBD1 (6 bases). This CDR3 has 15 residues. Germline CDR1 and CDR2: ENHRY and SYGVKD. Trimming removed 4 bases from V and 5 bases from J, with 15 bases in between. CDR3 region: CAISAPDRRHNEQFF. Here the CDR3 DNA reads TGTGCCATCAGTGCCCCCGACAGGCGTCACAATGAGCAGTTCTTC.

DNA for the CDR3: TGTGCCAGCCGACCCCCCGGGACCTCATACAATGAGCAGTTCTTC. Amino acids: CASRPPGTSYNEQFF. J is TRBJ2-1 and V is TRBV7-2, with D perhaps TRBD1 or TRBD2 (5 bases each). The CDR3 covers 15 residues. Germline V gene data show CDR1 as SGHTA and CDR2 as FQGNSA. Deletions cut 8 bases from V and 4 bases from J, with 18 bases between. The full variable domain, its missing parts supplied by reference TRBV7-2 and TRBJ2-1, is GAGVSQSPSNKVTEKGKDVELRCDPISGHTALYWYRQSLGQGLEFLIYFQGNSAPDKSGLPSDRFSAERTGGSVSTLTIQRTQQEDSAVYLCASRPPGTSYNEQFFGPGTRLTVL.

This rearrangement joins TRBV5-1 to TRBJ1-1; no reliable D call. This CDR3 has 12 amino acids. Germline CDR1 and CDR2: SGHRS and YFSETQ. V lost 4 bases and J 4 bases, leaving 8 bases between the germline ends. As DNA, the CDR3 is TGCGCCAGCAGCCTTTTGGGCACTGAAGCTTTCTTT. It codes for CASSLLGTEAFF.

The table lists this clone with a count of one. The chain has TRBV7-6 and TRBJ2-7; D remains unclear. This CDR3 has 14 amino acids. V shed 5 bases and J shed 1 base, with 12 bases lying between them. Germline lookup yields CDR1 SGHVS and CDR2 FNYEAQ. CDR3 sequence: CASSPFSDSYEQYF. CDR3 nucleotide sequence: TGTGCCAGCAGCCCCTTTTCAGATTCCTACGAGCAGTACTTC.

The genes are TRBV7-2 and TRBJ1-1; no clear D. CDR1 SGHTA and CDR2 FQGNSA come from the germline V gene. CDR3 size: 15 residues. The V and J ends lost 2 bases and 0 bases respectively, with 10 bases between them. The CDR3 sequence: CASSLRRSLNTEAFF. In DNA, the CDR3 is TGTGCCAGCAGCTTAAGGCGGAGCCTGAACACTGAAGCTTTCTTT.